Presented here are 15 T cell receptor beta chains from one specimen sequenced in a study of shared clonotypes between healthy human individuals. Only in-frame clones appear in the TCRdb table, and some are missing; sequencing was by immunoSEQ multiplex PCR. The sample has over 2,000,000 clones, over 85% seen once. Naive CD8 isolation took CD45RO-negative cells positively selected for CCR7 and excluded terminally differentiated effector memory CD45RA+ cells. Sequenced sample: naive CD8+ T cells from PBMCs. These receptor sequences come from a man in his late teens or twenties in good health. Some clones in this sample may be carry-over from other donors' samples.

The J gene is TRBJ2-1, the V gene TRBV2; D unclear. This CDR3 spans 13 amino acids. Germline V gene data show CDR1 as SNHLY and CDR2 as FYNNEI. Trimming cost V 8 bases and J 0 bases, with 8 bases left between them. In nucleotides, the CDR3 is TGTGCCAGCCTCAGCGCCTCCTACAATGAGCAGTTCTTC. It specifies CASLSASYNEQFF.

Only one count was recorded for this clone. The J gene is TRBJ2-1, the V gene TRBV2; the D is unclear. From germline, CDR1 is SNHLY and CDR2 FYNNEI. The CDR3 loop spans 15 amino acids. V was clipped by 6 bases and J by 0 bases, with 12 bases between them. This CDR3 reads CASRPDPSSYNEQFF. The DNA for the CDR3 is TGTGCCAGCAGGCCAGACCCGAGCTCCTACAATGAGCAGTTCTTC.

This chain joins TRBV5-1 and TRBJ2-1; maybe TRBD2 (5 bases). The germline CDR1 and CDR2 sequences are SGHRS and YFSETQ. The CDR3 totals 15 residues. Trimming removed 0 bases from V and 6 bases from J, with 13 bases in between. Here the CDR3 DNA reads TGCGCCAGCAGCTTGGGGTTAGCGAGATTCAATGAGCAGTTCTTC. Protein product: CASSLGLARFNEQFF.

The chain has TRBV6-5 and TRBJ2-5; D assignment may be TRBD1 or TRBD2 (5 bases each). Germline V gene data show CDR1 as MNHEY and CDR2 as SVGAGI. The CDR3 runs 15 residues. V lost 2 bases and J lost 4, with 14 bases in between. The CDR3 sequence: CASSYMSGAGETQYF. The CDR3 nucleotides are TGTGCCAGCAGTTACATGTCCGGGGCAGGAGAGACCCAGTACTTC.

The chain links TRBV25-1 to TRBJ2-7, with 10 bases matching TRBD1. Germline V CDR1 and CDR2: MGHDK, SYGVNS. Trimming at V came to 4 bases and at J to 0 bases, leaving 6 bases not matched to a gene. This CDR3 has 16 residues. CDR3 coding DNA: TGTGCCAGCAGTGGAATTTGGGACAGGGGCTCCTACGAGCAGTACTTC. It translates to CASSGIWDRGSYEQYF.

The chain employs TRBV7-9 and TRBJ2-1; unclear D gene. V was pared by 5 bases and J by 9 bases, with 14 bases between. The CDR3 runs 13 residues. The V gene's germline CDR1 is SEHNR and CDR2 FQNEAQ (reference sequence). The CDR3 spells CASSLPWVAEQFF. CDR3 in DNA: TGTGCCAGCAGCCTCCCCTGGGTTGCTGAGCAGTTCTTC.

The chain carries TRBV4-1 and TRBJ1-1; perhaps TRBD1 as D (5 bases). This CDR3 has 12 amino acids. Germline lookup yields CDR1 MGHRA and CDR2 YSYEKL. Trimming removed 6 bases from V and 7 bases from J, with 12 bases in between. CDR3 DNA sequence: TGCGCCAGCAGTCCCAGGCAGGGTGAAGCTTTCTTT. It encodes CASSPRQGEAFF.

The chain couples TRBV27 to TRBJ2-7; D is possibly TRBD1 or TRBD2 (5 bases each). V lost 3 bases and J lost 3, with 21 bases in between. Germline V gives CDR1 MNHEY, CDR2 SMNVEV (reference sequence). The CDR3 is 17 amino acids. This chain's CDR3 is CASSFGPGTGSFYEQYF. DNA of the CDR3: TGTGCCAGCAGTTTTGGGCCGGGGACGGGAAGTTTCTACGAGCAGTACTTC.

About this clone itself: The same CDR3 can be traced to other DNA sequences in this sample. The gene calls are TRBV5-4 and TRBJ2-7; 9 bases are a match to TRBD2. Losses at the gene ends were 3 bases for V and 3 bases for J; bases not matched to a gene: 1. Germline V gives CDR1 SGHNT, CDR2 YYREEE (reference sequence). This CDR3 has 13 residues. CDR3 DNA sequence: TGTGCCAGCAGCTATAGCGGGAGCTACGAGCAGTACTTC. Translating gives CASSYSGSYEQYF.

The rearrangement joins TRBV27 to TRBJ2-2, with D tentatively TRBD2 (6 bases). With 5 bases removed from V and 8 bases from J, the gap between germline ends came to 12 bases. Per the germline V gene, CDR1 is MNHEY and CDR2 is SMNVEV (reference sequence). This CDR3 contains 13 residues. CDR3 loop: CASSHGLSGELFF. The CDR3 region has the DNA TGTGCCAGCAGTCATGGACTATCTGGGGAGCTGTTTTTT.

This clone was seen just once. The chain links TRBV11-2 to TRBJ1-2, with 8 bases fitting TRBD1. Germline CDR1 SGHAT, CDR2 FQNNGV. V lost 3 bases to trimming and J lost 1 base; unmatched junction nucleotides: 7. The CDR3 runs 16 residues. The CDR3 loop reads CASSLGQGAVNYGYTF. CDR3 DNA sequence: TGTGCCAGCAGCTTGGGCCAGGGGGCGGTTAACTATGGCTACACCTTC. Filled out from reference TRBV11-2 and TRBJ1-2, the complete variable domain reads EAGVAQSPRYKIIEKRQSVAFWCNPISGHATLYWYQQILGQGPKLLIQFQNNGVVDDSQLPKDRFSAERLKGVDSTLKIQPAKLEDSAVYLCASSLGQGAVNYGYTFGSGTRLTVV.

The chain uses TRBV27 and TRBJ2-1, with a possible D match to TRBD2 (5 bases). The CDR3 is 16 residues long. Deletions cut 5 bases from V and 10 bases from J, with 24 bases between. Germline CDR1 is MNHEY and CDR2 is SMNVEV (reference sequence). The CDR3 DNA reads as TGTGCCAGCAGTCCCACCCGGGCCAGGAGATGGGAGGAGCAGTTCTTC. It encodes CASSPTRARRWEEQFF.

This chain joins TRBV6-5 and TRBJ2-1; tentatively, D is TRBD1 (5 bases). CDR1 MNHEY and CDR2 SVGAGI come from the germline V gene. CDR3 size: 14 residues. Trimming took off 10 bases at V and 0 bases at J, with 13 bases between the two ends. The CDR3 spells CAIPRQCSYNEQFF. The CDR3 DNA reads TGTGCCATCCCCCGACAGTGCTCCTACAATGAGCAGTTCTTC.

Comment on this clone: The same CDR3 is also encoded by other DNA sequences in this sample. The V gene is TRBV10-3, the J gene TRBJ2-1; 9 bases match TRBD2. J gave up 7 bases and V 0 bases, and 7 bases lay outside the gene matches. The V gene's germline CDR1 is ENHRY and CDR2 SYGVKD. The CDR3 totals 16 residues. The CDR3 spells CAISESGLAGLNEQFF. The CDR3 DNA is TGTGCCATCAGTGAGTCTGGGCTAGCGGGATTGAATGAGCAGTTCTTC.

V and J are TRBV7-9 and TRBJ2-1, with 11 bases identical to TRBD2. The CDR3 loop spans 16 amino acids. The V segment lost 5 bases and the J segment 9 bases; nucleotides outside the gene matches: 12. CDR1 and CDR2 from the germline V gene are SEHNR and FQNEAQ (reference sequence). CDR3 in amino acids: CASSPIAGGPSFEQFF. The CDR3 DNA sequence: TGTGCCAGCAGCCCAATAGCGGGAGGGCCTTCTTTTGAGCAGTTCTTC.